One sample yielded the 26 T cell receptor beta chains listed below, sequenced in a study of shared clonotypes between healthy human individuals. Clones were read by immunoSEQ multiplex PCR, and TCRdb kept only the in-frame ones, dropping some. The data show 2 million to 2.5 million clones, with 85% to 95% seen just once and about 0.41% held by the top ten. Sequences were obtained from naive CD4+ T cells from PBMCs. The subset denotes: CD45RA+ positively selected. The receptors shown here come from a young man in good health. Some clones in this sample may be carry-over from other donors' samples.

The chain recombines TRBV7-2 with TRBJ2-1; D ambiguous. The CDR3 consists of 12 residues. Germline-derived CDR1 and CDR2 are SGHTA and FQGNSA. The V and J ends lost 7 bases and 6 bases respectively, with 10 bases between them. CDR3 region: CASTMFGNEQFF. CDR3 nucleotide sequence: TGTGCCAGCACCATGTTCGGCAATGAGCAGTTCTTC. Variable domain in full (rest from reference TRBV7-2 and TRBJ2-1): GAGVSQSPSNKVTEKGKDVELRCDPISGHTALYWYRQSLGQGLEFLIYFQGNSAPDKSGLPSDRFSAERTGGSVSTLTIQRTQQEDSAVYLCASTMFGNEQFFGPGTRLTVL.

V is TRBV10-1 and J is TRBJ1-4, with D possibly TRBD1 on 5 matching bases. Between the trimmed V and J ends, which lost 2 bases and 5 bases, there was a span of 6 bases. CDR1 and CDR2 (germline): WNHNN, SYGVQD (reference sequence). The CDR3 totals 13 residues. The DNA of the CDR3 is TGCGCCAGCAGTGAGGCAGGGAATGAAAAACTGTTTTTT. Its protein product is CASSEAGNEKLFF.

The chain carries TRBV28 and TRBJ2-7; 7 bases line up with TRBD1. Germline CDR1 and CDR2: MDHEN and SYDVKM. The CDR3 is 15 residues long. V lost 5 bases, J lost 1 base, and 8 bases stayed unmatched. The CDR3 loop reads CASSPRGRMSYEQYF. Written as DNA, the CDR3 is TGTGCCAGCAGTCCTAGGGGGCGGATGTCCTACGAGCAGTACTTC.

This clone was counted between two and nine times. Other DNA variants within this sample encode the same CDR3. The chain recombines TRBV7-2 with TRBJ2-3; no clear D. Trimming cost V 2 bases and J 2 bases, with 2 bases left between them. This CDR3 has 12 amino acids. CDR1 SGHTA and CDR2 FQGNSA come from the germline V gene. The CDR3 region has the DNA TGTGCCAGCAGCTTACCCACAGATACGCAGTATTTT. Amino acids: CASSLPTDTQYF. The variable domain in full, with the rest retrieved from reference TRBV7-2 and TRBJ2-3, is GAGVSQSPSNKVTEKGKDVELRCDPISGHTALYWYRQSLGQGLEFLIYFQGNSAPDKSGLPSDRFSAERTGGSVSTLTIQRTQQEDSAVYLCASSLPTDTQYFGPGTRLTVL.

On this clone itself: Different DNA sequences within this sample yield the same CDR3. The chain recombines TRBV27 with TRBJ2-7; D may correspond to TRBD1 or TRBD2 (5 bases each). CDR3 length equals 13 residues. Trimming pared 6 bases from V and 0 bases from J, leaving 9 bases between. CDR1 and CDR2 from the germline V gene are MNHEY and SMNVEV (reference sequence). The CDR3 reads CASRGTGSYEQYF. The CDR3 DNA is TGTGCCAGCAGAGGGACGGGCTCCTACGAGCAGTACTTC.

This chain connects TRBV5-1 to TRBJ2-3; D not certain. There are 14 residues in the CDR3. V was clipped by 4 bases and J by 9 bases, with 18 bases between them. In germline, CDR1 is SGHRS, CDR2 YFSETQ. The CDR3 sequence: CASSGRGTLNTQYF. The CDR3 DNA follows: TGCGCCAGCAGCGGCCGCGGTACTTTGAACACGCAGTATTTT.

The chain links TRBV7-2 to TRBJ2-1; tentative D call: TRBD2 (7 bases). V shed 7 bases and J shed 0 bases, with 13 bases lying between them. The CDR3 has 15 residues. The germline V gene has CDR1 SGHTA and CDR2 FQGNSA. The CDR3 nucleotides are TGTGCCAGCATGGCGGGGGCGAGCTCCTACAATGAGCAGTTCTTC. Translated, it gives CASMAGASSYNEQFF.

A remark on this clone: One junction end disagrees with the germline gene, perhaps due to a read error. This chain links TRBV5-1 with TRBJ2-2; a weak D match, TRBD2 (6 bases). Germline V gene data show CDR1 as SGHRS and CDR2 as YFSETQ. CDR3 length equals 15 residues. CDR3 coding DNA: TGCGCCAACAGCTTCCTGGCCCAGGAGGGGGGGGAGCTGTTTTTT. Protein: CANSFLAQEGGELFF.

The V gene is TRBV20-1, the J gene TRBJ2-7; possible D gene TRBD2, 6 bases. Trimming removed 5 bases from V and 3 bases from J, with 8 bases in between. The germline V gene encodes CDR1 DFQATT and CDR2 SNEGSKA (reference sequence). CDR3 length: 11 residues. The DNA for the CDR3 is TGCAGTGCTGGGGACTTCTACGAGCAGTACTTC. Protein: CSAGDFYEQYF.

V gene TRBV5-8 combines with J gene TRBJ2-7; D not resolved. The CDR3 contains 12 residues. V shed 6 bases and J shed 0 bases, with 7 bases lying between them. Germline V gene lookup returns CDR1 SGHTS and CDR2 YDEGEE. The DNA of the CDR3 is TGTGCCAGCACCTCGGACTCCTACGAGCAGTACTTC. This codes for CASTSDSYEQYF.

This chain joins TRBV7-8 and TRBJ2-1, with 8 bases identical to TRBD2. Trimming took 4 bases from V and 4 from J; bases not matched to a gene: 6. The germline V gene has CDR1 SGHVS and CDR2 FQNEAQ. The CDR3 loop spans 15 amino acids. CDR3 region: CASSSKREQYNEQFF. The DNA of the CDR3 is TGTGCCAGCAGCTCCAAGCGGGAGCAGTACAATGAGCAGTTCTTC.

The chain employs TRBV30 and TRBJ1-6; D gene ambiguous. The CDR3 has 15 residues. Between the trimmed V and J ends, which lost 0 bases and 7 bases, there was a span of 13 bases. CDR1 GTSNPN and CDR2 SVGIG come from the germline V gene (reference sequence). The CDR3 coding sequence is TGTGCCTGGAGTGTCGTGCGGAGCAGGAATTCACCCCTCCACTTT. It translates to CAWSVVRSRNSPLHF.

This chain links TRBV6-1 with TRBJ2-3, with D unclear. The V gene's germline CDR1 is MNHNS and CDR2 SASEGT. This CDR3 spans 12 amino acids. Between the trimmed V and J ends, which lost 6 bases and 2 bases, there was a span of 6 bases. The CDR3: CASSPPTDTQYF. CDR3 bases: TGTGCCAGCAGCCCCCCCACAGATACGCAGTATTTT.

This chain connects TRBV28 to TRBJ2-7; TRBD2 might be the D (6 bases). V lost 5 bases, J lost 3 bases, and 20 bases lay in between. Looked up from germline, CDR1 is MDHEN and CDR2 is SYDVKM. This CDR3 is 16 amino acids long. The CDR3 sequence: CASSPQGLQTGYEQYF. CDR3 DNA: TGTGCCAGCAGTCCGCAGGGACTTCAGACGGGCTACGAGCAGTACTTC.

This sequence joins TRBV19 and TRBJ2-3; D unresolved. The CDR3 runs 15 residues. From germline, CDR1 is LNHDA and CDR2 SQIVND (reference sequence). Trimming pared 5 bases from V and 2 bases from J, leaving 14 bases between. CDR3 DNA: TGTGCCAGTAGTCCCGGGCACAGCGTCACAGATACGCAGTATTTT. This sequence encodes CASSPGHSVTDTQYF.

This clone was recorded a few times. V and J are TRBV7-3 and TRBJ2-1; D not certain. The CDR3 is 13 residues long. Between the trimmed V and J ends, which lost 5 bases and 5 bases, there was a span of 10 bases. Germline lookup yields CDR1 SGHTA and CDR2 FQGTGA. DNA for the CDR3: TGTGCCAGCAGCGTAGAGGTCCACAATGAGCAGTTCTTC. Amino acid sequence: CASSVEVHNEQFF.

CDR3 DNA sequence: TGTGCCAGCAGTTTCCGGGACAATGAGCAGTTCTTC. Translation gives CASSFRDNEQFF. J is TRBJ2-1 and V is TRBV28; unclear D gene. The CDR3 spans 12 residues. The V gene lost 3 bases and the J gene lost 5 bases, with 5 bases spanning the gap. CDR1 is MDHEN and CDR2 is SYDVKM in the germline V gene.

The chain recombines TRBV2 with TRBJ1-5; tentative D call: TRBD1 (5 bases). The CDR3 extends over 13 amino acids. Per the germline V gene, CDR1 is SNHLY and CDR2 is FYNNEI. Deletions cut 10 bases from V and 1 base from J, with 11 bases between. The CDR3 sequence is CATSTESNQPQHF. The CDR3, as DNA: TGTGCCACCTCGACAGAGAGCAATCAGCCCCAGCATTTT.

The rearrangement links TRBV7-9 to TRBJ1-2; the D is unclear. V was trimmed by 5 bases and J by 3 bases, leaving 10 bases between them. The CDR3 has 13 amino acids. The V gene's germline CDR1 is SEHNR and CDR2 FQNEAQ (reference sequence). This CDR3 is CASSPFRDYGYTF. CDR3 sequence (DNA): TGTGCCAGCAGCCCCTTCCGGGACTATGGCTACACCTTC.

About this clone itself: This specimen includes other DNA sequences encoding the same CDR3. V usage is TRBV29-1 and J usage is TRBJ2-1, with TRBD2 matching over 10 bases. The CDR3 has 15 amino acids. Germline V gene data show CDR1 as SQVTM and CDR2 as ANQGSEA. Unmatched junction bases numbered 6, after V lost 0 bases and J lost 7 bases. CDR3 DNA: TGCAGCGTTGAAGATGGGCTAGCGGGAGTGAATGAGCAGTTCTTC. It specifies CSVEDGLAGVNEQFF.

This clone has a single count. Other DNA sequences within the sample encode an identical CDR3. J is TRBJ2-3 and V is TRBV7-9, with TRBD2 identical over 9 bases. This CDR3 region has 16 residues. The ends lost 1 base at V and 2 bases at J; junction bases unmatched: 4. CDR1 is SEHNR and CDR2 is FQNEAQ in the germline V gene (reference sequence). In DNA form, the CDR3 reads TGTGCCAGCAGCTTAGGGCTAGCGGGAACCACAGATACGCAGTATTTT. It codes for CASSLGLAGTTDTQYF. Filled out from reference TRBV7-9 and TRBJ2-3, the complete variable domain reads DTGVSQNPRHKITKRGQNVTFRCDPISEHNRLYWYRQTLGQGPEFLTYFQNEAQLEKSRLLSDRFSAERPKGSFSTLEIQRTEQGDSAMYLCASSLGLAGTTDTQYFGPGTRLTVL.

The chain employs TRBV7-9 and TRBJ2-7; tentatively, D is TRBD1 (6 bases). The length of the CDR3 is 14 residues. Germline V gene sequence: CDR1 SEHNR, CDR2 FQNEAQ (reference sequence). Trimming shortened V by 2 bases and J by 7 bases, and 15 bases separated the two germline ends. DNA of the CDR3: TGTGCCAGCAGCTTAATGGGAGCCCAGGGGGAGCAGTACTTC. Its translation is CASSLMGAQGEQYF.

The chain employs TRBV28 and TRBJ2-4; no reliable D call. Deletions cut 5 bases from V and 0 bases from J, with 14 bases between. This CDR3 comprises 16 residues. CDR1 MDHEN and CDR2 SYDVKM come from the germline V gene. As DNA, the CDR3 is TGTGCCAGCAGTACTACAGCGCCACTAGCCAAAAACATTCAGTACTTC. Protein: CASSTTAPLAKNIQYF.

V is TRBV4-1 and J is TRBJ1-2, with TRBD1 identical over 7 bases. There are 14 residues in the CDR3. Germline V gene sequence: CDR1 MGHRA, CDR2 YSYEKL. The V and J ends lost 3 bases and 3 bases, in that order; junction bases with no gene match: 4. The CDR3 DNA sequence: TGCGCCAGCAGCCATGGACAGGTCGACTATGGCTACACCTTC. This gives the protein CASSHGQVDYGYTF.

The chain is built from TRBV28 and TRBJ2-7; D may be TRBD1 or TRBD2 (5 bases each). This CDR3 is 15 amino acids long. Germline values: CDR1 MDHEN, CDR2 SYDVKM. The ends were cut back, 5 bases at V and 2 bases at J, with 16 bases in the middle. The CDR3 here is CASSPSGAGPYEQYF. In nucleotides, the CDR3 is TGTGCCAGCAGTCCGTCCGGGGCGGGCCCCTACGAGCAGTACTTC.

The chain carries TRBV9 and TRBJ1-5, with D uncertain. The germline V gene has CDR1 SGDLS and CDR2 YYNGEE. This CDR3 region has 16 residues. V was pared by 0 bases and J by 3 bases, with 13 bases between. CDR3 sequence reads: CASSVGSDPHNQPQHF. CDR3 bases: TGTGCCAGCAGCGTAGGGTCCGATCCTCACAATCAGCCCCAGCATTTT. Full variable domain (remainder filled in from reference TRBV9 and TRBJ1-5): DSGVTQTPKHLITATGQRVTLRCSPRSGDLSVYWYQQSLDQGLQFLIQYYNGEERAKGNILERFSAQQFPDLHSELNLSSLELGDSALYFCASSVGSDPHNQPQHFGDGTRLSIL.